Below are 30 T cell receptor beta chains sequenced from a single sample in a study of hypomethylating agent response in myelodysplastic syndrome (TCRdb year 2021). Libraries were made using the immunoSEQ multiplex PCR assay. Drawn from immuneACCESS, this table holds only the in-frame rearrangements with V and J called that TCRdb kept. Clones are partly lost; checked studies trace under half to an unresolved V gene and leave the rest unexplained. In this sample the table shows around 2,000 clones, about 86% of which occur a single time. The ten largest make up 22% of the sample. Sample: bone marrow, taken before or after starting hypomethylating agent treatment for myelodysplastic syndrome (not recorded which). Source of these receptors: a human donor with myelodysplastic syndrome.

The chain recombines TRBV25-1 with TRBJ2-1; 10 positions agree with TRBD1. Germline-derived CDR1 and CDR2 are MGHDK and SYGVNS. The trim removed 8 bases at V and 9 bases at J, leaving 10 bases unmatched. The CDR3 is made up of 14 amino acids. The CDR3 here is CASCGTGAGGEQFF. For the CDR3, the DNA is TGTGCCAGCTGTGGGACAGGGGCGGGCGGTGAGCAGTTCTTC.

The chain is built from TRBV2 and TRBJ2-1; no firm D call. CDR1 SNHLY and CDR2 FYNNEI come from the germline V gene. The CDR3 is 15 residues long. Trimming took 8 bases from V and 0 from J, leaving 14 bases between them. The CDR3 coding sequence is TGTGCCAGCGTGGAAGCGTTCAGCTCCTACAATGAGCAGTTCTTC. Translating it yields CASVEAFSSYNEQFF.

This chain uses TRBV19 with TRBJ2-2; weak D call: TRBD1 (5 bases). Germline V gene data show CDR1 as LNHDA and CDR2 as SQIVND (reference sequence). The CDR3 consists of 15 residues. V gave up 7 bases and J gave up 4 bases, with 16 bases separating them. CDR3 nucleotide sequence: TGTGCCAGTACTTCTCCCAGGCAGGGCACCGGGGAGCTGTTTTTT. Its translation is CASTSPRQGTGELFF.

The chain recombines TRBV2 with TRBJ2-3, with TRBD2 matching 8 bases. The CDR3 has 15 residues. Germline CDR1 and CDR2: SNHLY and FYNNEI. The junction had 6 bases not matched to a gene; V was cut back by 3 bases and J by 4 bases. The CDR3 nucleotides are TGTGCCAGCAGTGATGTCGGGGGGGAGGCAGATACGCAGTATTTT. This codes for CASSDVGGEADTQYF.

V usage is TRBV15 and J usage is TRBJ2-5; D is undetermined. The CDR3 is 12 amino acids. With 0 bases removed from V and 5 bases from J, the gap between germline ends came to 4 bases. CDR1 is LNHNV and CDR2 is YYDKDF in the germline V gene (reference sequence). CDR3 protein: CATSRDLETQYF. The CDR3 bases are TGTGCCACCAGCAGAGATCTGGAGACCCAGTACTTC.

The chain carries TRBV2 and TRBJ2-1, with D possibly being TRBD1 or TRBD2 (7 bases each). Deletions cut 1 base from V and 10 bases from J, with 17 bases between. Germline V gene sequence: CDR1 SNHLY, CDR2 FYNNEI. The CDR3 spans 15 residues. The CDR3, as DNA: TGTGCCAGCAGTGAAGAACAGGGGAGGGGTTTGGAGCAGTTCTTC. Protein product: CASSEEQGRGLEQFF.

The V call is TRBV5-6, the J call TRBJ2-6; D uncertain. Germline V gene data show CDR1 as SGHDT and CDR2 as YYEEEE. The CDR3 extends over 15 amino acids. V was clipped by 0 bases and J by 0 bases, with 4 bases between them. The CDR3 coding sequence is TGTGCCAGCAGCTTGGGTAGCTCTGGGGCCAACGTCCTGACTTTC. Its protein is CASSLGSSGANVLTF.

The chain joins TRBV1 to TRBJ2-1; TRBD2 is the table's D call and was not checked against the DNA. TRBV1 is given as a pseudogene. This CDR3 has 15 residues. The CDR3 here is CTSSQDRAGSNEQFF. DNA for the CDR3: TGCACCAGCAGCCAAGATCGAGCCGGGTCCAATGAGCAGTTCTTC.

The V call is TRBV11-3, the J call TRBJ2-2; a weak D match, TRBD1 (6 bases). From germline, CDR1 is SGHNT and CDR2 YENEEA. The germline V and J ends were trimmed by 5 bases and 2 bases, with 21 bases remaining between them. The CDR3 consists of 18 residues. The CDR3, as DNA: TGTGCCAGCAGCCTGTCTTACTGGACAGAAAGAAACACCGGGGAGCTGTTTTTT. It yields the protein CASSLSYWTERNTGELFF.

The chain carries TRBV6-6 and TRBJ1-6; the D gene is possibly TRBD1 (5 bases). Trimming cost V 8 bases and J 5 bases, with 13 bases left between them. The CDR3 sequence is 14 residues long. Germline V gene lookup returns CDR1 MNHNY and CDR2 SVGAGI (reference sequence). DNA of the CDR3: TGTGCCAGCGGCCGGGAAGGGGATAATTCACCCCTCCACTTT. This translates into CASGREGDNSPLHF.

The rearrangement uses TRBV7-9 and TRBJ2-3, with D unresolved. Trimming pared 5 bases from V and 1 base from J, leaving 13 bases between. The CDR3 length is 15 residues. Germline V gene data show CDR1 as SEHNR and CDR2 as FQNEAQ (reference sequence). CDR3: CASSADLAGTDTQYF. CDR3 nucleotide sequence: TGTGCCAGCAGCGCGGACCTGGCGGGCACAGATACGCAGTATTTT.

The V and J genes are TRBV5-6 and TRBJ1-6; D is perhaps TRBD1 (5 bases). The CDR3 consists of 17 residues. V lost 4 bases, J lost 4 bases, and 18 bases lay in between. From germline, CDR1 is SGHDT and CDR2 YYEEEE. CDR3 sequence: CASSAAFQGGYNSPLHF. DNA of the CDR3: TGTGCCAGCAGCGCAGCTTTCCAGGGAGGGTATAATTCACCCCTCCACTTT.

This chain uses TRBV7-9 with TRBJ2-1, with TRBD2 matching over 7 bases. The CDR3 totals 17 residues. V shed 1 base, J shed 4 bases, and the junction held 10 bases outside the gene matches. The germline V gene has CDR1 SEHNR and CDR2 FQNEAQ (reference sequence). CDR3 in DNA: TGTGCCAGCAGCTTAGGTAATAGCGGGCGGATTTACAATGAGCAGTTCTTC. Translated, it gives CASSLGNSGRIYNEQFF.

The V and J genes are TRBV30 and TRBJ1-2, with 8 bases matching TRBD1. With 6 bases clipped from V and 8 bases from J, the junction kept 17 bases outside the gene matches. Germline CDR1 is GTSNPN and CDR2 is SVGIG (reference sequence). The CDR3 length is 15 residues. The CDR3 loop reads CACLPPDREFRGYTF. The CDR3 DNA sequence: TGTGCCTGCCTACCCCCGGACAGGGAATTTAGGGGCTACACCTTC.

Only one count was recorded for this clone. V is TRBV5-5 and J is TRBJ2-1, with D tentatively TRBD1 (6 bases). This CDR3 has 14 amino acids. Germline CDR1 and CDR2: SGHKS and YYEKEE (reference sequence). The V end lost 2 bases, the J end lost 3 bases, and 9 bases lay between the germline ends. The CDR3 coding sequence is TGTGCCAGCAGCTTCAGGGGCCTCTACAATGAGCAGTTCTTC. Residues: CASSFRGLYNEQFF.

J is TRBJ2-2 and V is TRBV6-5; D unresolved. The CDR3 consists of 14 residues. Per the germline V gene, CDR1 is MNHEY and CDR2 is SVGAGI. Trimming took off 8 bases at V and 4 bases at J, with 14 bases between the two ends. DNA of the CDR3: TGTGCCAGCTCCGTAATGGCCAGCACCGGGGAGCTGTTTTTT. Translating it yields CASSVMASTGELFF.

The gene calls are TRBV29-1 and TRBJ1-1; 9 nucleotides agree with TRBD1. From germline, CDR1 is SQVTM and CDR2 ANQGSEA. The CDR3 contains 15 residues. Trimming cost V 7 bases and J 7 bases; bases outside gene matches: 16. In DNA form, the CDR3 reads TGCAGCGCCATCTCCGGGACAGGGTACGGTGGTGAAGCTTTCTTT. Its translation is CSAISGTGYGGEAFF. Full variable domain (outside the CDR3, taken from reference TRBV29-1 and TRBJ1-1): SAVISQKPSRDICQRGTSLTIQCQVDSQVTMMFWYRQQPGQSLTLIATANQGSEATYESGFVIDKFPISRPNLTFSTLTVSNMSPEDSSIYLCSAISGTGYGGEAFFGQGTRLTVV.

This rearrangement joins TRBV5-1 to TRBJ2-1; 12 positions match TRBD2. Germline-derived CDR1 and CDR2 are SGHRS and YFSETQ. The V gene end was trimmed by 4 bases and the J gene end by 5 bases; junction bases not matched to a gene: 4. The CDR3 contains 15 residues. The CDR3 is CASSRLAGVNNEQFF. In DNA, the CDR3 is TGCGCCAGCAGCCGACTAGCGGGAGTAAACAATGAGCAGTTCTTC. The full variable domain, its missing parts supplied by reference TRBV5-1 and TRBJ2-1, is KAGVTQTPRYLIKTRGQQVTLSCSPISGHRSVSWYQQTPGQGLQFLFEYFSETQRNKGNFPGRFSGRQFSNSRSEMNVSTLELGDSALYLCASSRLAGVNNEQFFGPGTRLTVL.

The chain has TRBV9 and TRBJ1-2; no firm D call. The CDR3 runs 14 residues. CDR1 is SGDLS, CDR2 YYNGEE, per germline. Trimming stripped 3 bases from V and 1 base from J, with 10 bases between. Here the CDR3 reads CASSEALINYGYTF. The CDR3 DNA follows: TGTGCCAGCAGCGAGGCCCTTATTAACTATGGCTACACCTTC.

This CDR3 is CASRSGGAGGELFF. CDR3 coding DNA: TGTGCCAGTAGAAGCGGGGGGGCTGGCGGGGAGCTGTTTTTT. This chain uses TRBV19 with TRBJ2-2, with 10 bases matching TRBD2. The CDR3 loop spans 14 amino acids. J was trimmed by 7 bases and V by 6 bases; bases with no gene match: 5. Germline V gene lookup returns CDR1 LNHDA and CDR2 SQIVND (reference sequence).

This chain connects TRBV27 to TRBJ2-7, with D perhaps matching TRBD2 (5 bases). In germline, CDR1 is MNHEY, CDR2 SMNVEV (reference sequence). The CDR3 totals 13 residues. Deletions cut 4 bases from V and 2 bases from J, with 9 bases between. CDR3 bases: TGTGCCAGCAGTTCTGGCGGGCCCTACGAGCAGTACTTC. It specifies CASSSGGPYEQYF.

There are a few counts of this clone. This rearrangement joins TRBV18 to TRBJ2-7; 9 bases are shared with TRBD1. Germline V gene lookup returns CDR1 KGHSH and CDR2 LQKENI. The CDR3 sequence is 13 residues long. Trimming removed 5 bases from V and 5 bases from J; junction bases left unmatched: 4. CDR3 region: CASSRTGDHEQYF. In DNA form, the CDR3 reads TGTGCCAGCTCAAGGACAGGGGACCACGAGCAGTACTTC.

The genes are TRBV19 and TRBJ2-7; 9 bases match TRBD2. Germline CDR1 reads LNHDA; CDR2 reads SQIVND (reference sequence). This CDR3 region has 13 residues. After removal of 7 bases from V and 3 bases from J, the junction contained 4 bases not matched to a gene. As DNA, the CDR3 is TGTGCCAGTATGGGTAGCGGGGGCTACGAGCAGTACTTC. It codes for CASMGSGGYEQYF. Complete variable domain (other parts from reference TRBV19 and TRBJ2-7): DGGITQSPKYLFRKEGQNVTLSCEQNLNHDAMYWYRQDPGQGLRLIYYSQIVNDFQKGDIAEGYSVSREKKESFPLTVTSAQKNPTAFYLCASMGSGGYEQYFGPGTRLTVT.

The rearrangement links TRBV7-2 to TRBJ1-5; a possible D gene is TRBD1 (5 bases). The germline V gene encodes CDR1 SGHTA and CDR2 FQGNSA. CDR3 length: 16 amino acids. Trimming stripped 2 bases from V and 1 base from J, with 12 bases between. CDR3 loop: CASSLLQGESNQPQHF. CDR3 nucleotides: TGTGCCAGCAGCTTACTTCAGGGTGAGAGCAATCAGCCCCAGCATTTT. Based on the CDR3 plus reference TRBV7-2 and TRBJ1-5, the full variable domain is GAGVSQSPSNKVTEKGKDVELRCDPISGHTALYWYRQSLGQGLEFLIYFQGNSAPDKSGLPSDRFSAERTGGSVSTLTIQRTQQEDSAVYLCASSLLQGESNQPQHFGDGTRLSIL.

The rearrangement links TRBV6-1 to TRBJ2-3; TRBD2 matches at 11 bases. The CDR3 length is 15 residues. CDR1 and CDR2 from the germline V gene are MNHNS and SASEGT. The ends lost 2 bases at V and 5 bases at J; junction bases unmatched: 3. Here the CDR3 DNA reads TGTGCCAGCAGTGAACTAGCGGGAGGACAAGATACGCAGTATTTT. Residues: CASSELAGGQDTQYF.

The chain is built from TRBV30 and TRBJ2-1; D possibly corresponds to TRBD2 (5 bases). The CDR3 extends over 14 amino acids. The V gene's germline CDR1 is GTSNPN and CDR2 SVGIG (reference sequence). The germline V and J ends were trimmed by 2 bases and 0 bases, with 8 bases remaining between them. The CDR3 DNA follows: TGTGCCTGGAGTTCGGGGAGCTCCTACAATGAGCAGTTCTTC. It encodes CAWSSGSSYNEQFF.

The chain couples TRBV27 to TRBJ1-4; a possible D gene is TRBD1 (5 bases). CDR1 MNHEY and CDR2 SMNVEV come from the germline V gene (reference sequence). V was pared by 6 bases and J by 6 bases, with 11 bases between. The CDR3 spans 13 residues. CDR3 loop: CASRSGTYEKLFF. In nucleotides, the CDR3 is TGTGCCAGCAGATCAGGGACTTATGAAAAACTGTTTTTT.

The chain's CDR3 is CASSLQAPYNEQFF. The CDR3 nucleotides are TGTGCCAGCAGCTTGCAAGCGCCCTACAATGAGCAGTTCTTC. This sequence joins TRBV7-6 and TRBJ2-1; no clear D. Germline CDR1 reads SGHVS; CDR2 reads FNYEAQ. The CDR3 has 14 residues. Trimming pared 3 bases from V and 2 bases from J, leaving 8 bases between.

The chain couples TRBV12-5 to TRBJ2-1, with D possibly being TRBD2 (7 bases). The V end was cut by 2 bases, the J end by 7 bases, with 27 bases between. Germline CDR1 is LGHNT and CDR2 is FRNRAP. This CDR3 is built from 19 residues. The CDR3 reads CASGLPPPYGGAPGNEQFF. The DNA of the CDR3 is TGTGCTAGTGGTTTGCCCCCCCCCTATGGGGGGGCCCCCGGGAATGAGCAGTTCTTC. The full variable domain, rest sourced from reference TRBV12-5 and TRBJ2-1, is DARVTQTPRHKVTEMGQEVTMRCQPILGHNTVFWYRQTMMQGLELLAYFRNRAPLDDSGMPKDRFSAEMPDATLATLKIQPSEPRDSAVYFCASGLPPPYGGAPGNEQFFGPGTRLTVL.

The chain uses TRBV10-3 and TRBJ2-1, with 11 bases matching TRBD2. This CDR3 region has 15 residues. Germline-derived CDR1 and CDR2 are ENHRY and SYGVKD. The ends lost 2 bases at V and 7 bases at J; junction bases unmatched: 4. This chain's CDR3 is CAISEIAGGNNEQFF. Here the CDR3 DNA reads TGTGCCATCAGTGAGATAGCGGGGGGGAATAATGAGCAGTTCTTC.